Listed here are 15 T cell receptor beta chains from one sample, sequenced in a study of blood T cell repertoires in COVID-19. Only in-frame clones appear in the TCRdb table, and some are missing; sequencing was by immunoSEQ multiplex PCR. Here the sample spans about 240,000 clones, roughly 80% being singletons. The specimen was peripheral blood. The receptors were sampled from a woman of 80 years or more with acute or convalescent COVID-19.

This clone was found a few times. The chain links TRBV6-6 to TRBJ2-7, with D hard to call. V was trimmed by 4 bases and J by 7 bases, leaving 11 bases between them. Germline loops: CDR1 MNHNY, CDR2 SVGAGI (reference sequence). The CDR3 consists of 12 residues. The CDR3 coding sequence is TGTGCCAGCAGTTTGGAAGCGAGGGAGCAGTACTTC. Translated: CASSLEAREQYF.

The rearrangement uses TRBV30 and TRBJ1-2; perhaps TRBD1 as D (5 bases). The CDR3 runs to 15 residues. Germline values: CDR1 GTSNPN, CDR2 SVGIG (reference sequence). Trimming stripped 0 bases from V and 2 bases from J, with 13 bases between. CDR3: CAWSVRRQSNYGYTF. Here the CDR3 DNA reads TGTGCCTGGAGTGTACGGAGACAGAGCAACTATGGCTACACCTTC.

The chain joins TRBV7-3 to TRBJ2-7; tentative D call: TRBD1 (6 bases). This CDR3 is built from 13 residues. Per germline, CDR1 SGHTA and CDR2 FQGTGA. Trimming shortened V by 5 bases and J by 4 bases, and 12 bases separated the two germline ends. The CDR3 loop reads CASSPGTGYEQYF. The CDR3 DNA reads TGTGCCAGCAGCCCCGGTACAGGGTACGAGCAGTACTTC.

The chain links TRBV24-1 to TRBJ2-3; 8 nucleotides align to TRBD2. Losses at the gene ends were 4 bases for V and 0 bases for J; bases not matched to a gene: 2. This CDR3 comprises 15 residues. CDR1 and CDR2 from the germline V gene are KGHDR and SFDVKD. Here the CDR3 reads CATSDASGSTDTQYF. Written as DNA, the CDR3 is TGTGCCACCAGTGACGCTAGCGGGAGCACAGATACGCAGTATTTT.

The chain uses TRBV7-3 and TRBJ1-5, with D maybe TRBD1 (6 bases). The germline V and J ends were trimmed by 4 bases and 3 bases, with 19 bases remaining between them. This CDR3 has 17 amino acids. The germline gives CDR1 SGHTA, CDR2 FQGTGA. CDR3 nucleotide sequence: TGTGCCAGCAGCTCTTCTCCCGGGGGGGCCGTCAATCAGCCCCAGCATTTT. This translates into CASSSSPGGAVNQPQHF.

The genes are TRBV28 and TRBJ1-2; TRBD1 is a possible D gene (5 bases). V lost 7 bases, J lost 8 bases, and 17 bases lay in between. CDR3 length: 13 residues. CDR1 is MDHEN, CDR2 SYDVKM, per germline. The CDR3 DNA reads as TGTGCCAGCACCATGGGGGGACCGGGGGGCTACACCTTC. Translating it yields CASTMGGPGGYTF.

The chain links TRBV19 to TRBJ2-1, with D possibly matching TRBD2 (6 bases). Germline CDR1 LNHDA, CDR2 SQIVND (reference sequence). V lost 3 bases to trimming and J lost 9 bases, with 21 bases between them. The CDR3 runs to 16 residues. The CDR3 sequence is CASSISRLRLGGEQFF. The CDR3 coding sequence is TGTGCCAGTAGTATCTCCAGGCTGCGGTTGGGGGGTGAGCAGTTCTTC.

This clone has just a few counts. The CDR3 nucleotides are TGTGCCAGCTCACCCCAGGACAGGGGGAATAATTCACCCCTCCACTTT. Translation: CASSPQDRGNNSPLHF. The chain recombines TRBV18 with TRBJ1-6; TRBD1 agrees at 10 bases. The CDR3 is 16 residues long. Germline V CDR1 and CDR2: KGHSH, LQKENI. With 3 bases clipped from V and 5 bases from J, the junction kept 4 bases outside the gene matches.

About this clone itself: Other nucleotide sequences in the sample specify the same CDR3. J is TRBJ1-1 and V is TRBV18, with 9 bases fitting TRBD1. Trimming took 6 bases from V and 1 from J; bases not matched to a gene: 3. From germline, CDR1 is KGHSH and CDR2 LQKENI. The CDR3 consists of 14 residues. Written as DNA, the CDR3 is TGTGCCAGCTCCCCGACAGGGGGGAACACTGAAGCTTTCTTT. The encoded protein is CASSPTGGNTEAFF.

The chain employs TRBV5-1 and TRBJ2-3; TRBD2 is a possible D gene (6 bases). The V end lost 5 bases, the J end lost 0 bases, and 13 bases lay between the germline ends. The CDR3 loop spans 15 amino acids. CDR1 and CDR2 (germline): SGHRS, YFSETQ. Here the CDR3 reads CASRGDSLSTDTQYF. DNA for the CDR3: TGCGCCAGCAGGGGGGACTCGTTAAGCACAGATACGCAGTATTTT.

The chain has TRBV6-5 and TRBJ1-4; a possible D gene is TRBD1 (5 bases). The V gene lost 6 bases and the J gene lost 7 bases, with 12 bases spanning the gap. The CDR3 loop spans 13 amino acids. The germline V gene has CDR1 MNHEY and CDR2 SVGAGI. The CDR3 DNA is TGTGCCAGCAGGCTCCCGGGGGGTGAAAAACTGTTTTTT. This translates into CASRLPGGEKLFF.

The chain uses TRBV6-2 or TRBV6-3 and TRBJ1-5; 12 nucleotides match TRBD1. V lost 5 bases and J lost 9; bases outside the gene matches: 5. Per the germline V gene, CDR1 is MNHEY and CDR2 is SVGEGT. CDR3 length: 14 amino acids. The CDR3 coding sequence is TGTGCCAGCAGTATTGGGACAGGGGGCCCGCCCCAGCATTTT. Encoded protein: CASSIGTGGPPQHF.

This clone was seen only once. The chain carries TRBV28 and TRBJ2-7; 10 bases match TRBD1. From germline, CDR1 is MDHEN and CDR2 SYDVKM. This CDR3 contains 12 residues. Losses at the gene ends were 3 bases for V and 13 bases for J; bases not matched to a gene: 6. CDR3 sequence reads: CASSLSRDRGYF. The DNA of the CDR3 is TGTGCCAGCAGTTTGAGCCGGGACAGGGGATACTTC.

The genes are TRBV5-1 and TRBJ1-2; 9 positions agree with TRBD1. The length of the CDR3 is 16 residues. V dropped 5 bases and J dropped 0; count of bases not matched to a gene: 8. Germline V gene sequence: CDR1 SGHRS, CDR2 YFSETQ. The CDR3 loop is CASSNGQGPSNYGYTF. The CDR3 DNA follows: TGCGCCAGCAGTAATGGACAGGGGCCTTCTAACTATGGCTACACCTTC. The full variable domain, its missing parts supplied by reference TRBV5-1 and TRBJ1-2, is KAGVTQTPRYLIKTRGQQVTLSCSPISGHRSVSWYQQTPGQGLQFLFEYFSETQRNKGNFPGRFSGRQFSNSRSEMNVSTLELGDSALYLCASSNGQGPSNYGYTFGSGTRLTVV.

This rearrangement joins TRBV19 to TRBJ2-5, with D perhaps TRBD1 (6 bases). The V and J ends lost 10 bases and 4 bases respectively, with 13 bases between them. Germline V gene lookup returns CDR1 LNHDA and CDR2 SQIVND (reference sequence). The CDR3 totals 12 residues. DNA of the CDR3: TGTGCCACTTCACAGGGTGGAGAGACCCAGTACTTC. Translation gives CATSQGGETQYF.